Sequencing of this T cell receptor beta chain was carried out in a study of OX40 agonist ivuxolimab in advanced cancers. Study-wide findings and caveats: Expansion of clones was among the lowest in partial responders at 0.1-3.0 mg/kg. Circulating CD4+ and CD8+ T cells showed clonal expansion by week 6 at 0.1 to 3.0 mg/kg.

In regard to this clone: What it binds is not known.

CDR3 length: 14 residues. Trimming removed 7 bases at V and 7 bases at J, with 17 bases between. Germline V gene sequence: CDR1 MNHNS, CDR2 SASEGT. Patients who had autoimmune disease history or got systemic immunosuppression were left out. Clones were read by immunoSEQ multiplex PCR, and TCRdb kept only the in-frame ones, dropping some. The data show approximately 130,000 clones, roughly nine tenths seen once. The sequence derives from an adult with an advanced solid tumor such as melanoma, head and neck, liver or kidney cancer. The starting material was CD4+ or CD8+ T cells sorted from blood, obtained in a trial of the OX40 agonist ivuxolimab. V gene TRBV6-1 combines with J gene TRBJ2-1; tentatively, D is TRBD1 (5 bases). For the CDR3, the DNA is TGTGCCAGCACCACATACACGCAGGGAAATGAGCAGTTCTTC. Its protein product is CASTTYTQGNEQFF.